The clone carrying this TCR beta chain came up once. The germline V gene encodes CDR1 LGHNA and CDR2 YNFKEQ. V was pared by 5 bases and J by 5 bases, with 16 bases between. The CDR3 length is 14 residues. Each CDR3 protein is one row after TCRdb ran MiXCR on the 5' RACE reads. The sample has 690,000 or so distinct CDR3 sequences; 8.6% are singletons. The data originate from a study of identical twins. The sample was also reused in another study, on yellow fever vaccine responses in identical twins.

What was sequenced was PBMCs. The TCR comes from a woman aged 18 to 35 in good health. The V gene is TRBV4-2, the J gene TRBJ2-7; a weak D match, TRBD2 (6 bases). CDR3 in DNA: TGTGCCAGCAGCGCCTTTGGGGGGAGGAACGAGCAGTACTTC. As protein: CASSAFGGRNEQYF.